The following is a T cell receptor beta chain sequence with its context. Its antigen is unidentified. This entry is derived from a study of shared clonotypes between healthy human individuals. The study, taken as a whole, reports: With few donors, the genetic and exposure-history diversity represented was limited. Compared with clonotypes that all four donors shared, non-shared clonotypes had lower generation probabilities.

Terminally differentiated effector memory CD45RA+ cells were excluded by CCR7 positive selection of CD45RO-negative cells. Every immunoSEQ plate was one replicate of a subset's evenly spread DNA. Generated by immunoSEQ multiplex PCR, the TCRdb table keeps only in-frame clones and is missing some. The sample lists around 2.1 million clones, under 95% seen once, with roughly 1.7% in the top ten. The TCR sequence derives from a man aged 18 to 29 in good health. Some clones in this sample may be carry-over from other donors' samples. The sequenced sample was naive CD8+ T cells from PBMCs.

The CDR3 sequence is CASSISSAPGQGVKRQYF. CDR3 nucleotide sequence: TGTGCCAGCAGCATTAGTTCGGCACCGGGACAGGGAGTTAAGAGGCAGTACTTC. The chain is built from TRBV9 and TRBJ2-7, with 9 nucleotides matching TRBD1. CDR3 length equals 18 residues. The germline V gene has CDR1 SGDLS and CDR2 YYNGEE. Trimming removed 4 bases from V and 9 bases from J; junction bases left unmatched: 23.